These 29 T cell receptor beta chains originate from one sample sequenced in a study of a mutant IDH1 vaccine in newly diagnosed glioma. These receptors' targets are unknown. Sequencing was performed with immunoSEQ multiplex PCR; in TCRdb, only in-frame clones are kept and a portion is missing. The table has tens of thousands of clones, approximately 80% seen once; the top ten hold around 3.5%. Time point indicated: week 11, during vaccination. Vaccination comprised doses that each held 300 ug of mutant IDH1 20-mer peptide, plus topical imiquimod. Source: PBMCs, taken from a glioma patient whose treatment included an IDH1 peptide vaccine. Receptors were obtained from a man under 40 with glioma.

The chain couples TRBV4-2 to TRBJ2-2; no definite D call. The CDR3 length is 12 residues. Trimming pared 7 bases from V and 2 bases from J, leaving 5 bases between. Germline assignment: CDR1 LGHNA and CDR2 YNFKEQ. CDR3 protein: CASKGNTGELFF. In DNA form, the CDR3 reads TGTGCCAGCAAGGGAAACACCGGGGAGCTGTTTTTT.

As concerns this clone: At one end the junction does not follow the germline gene, possibly because of a read error. The chain carries TRBV19 and TRBJ2-3; 10 positions agree with TRBD2. The CDR3 runs to 13 residues. Germline CDR1 LNHDA, CDR2 SQIVND (reference sequence). The CDR3 DNA is TGCACCGGTGGGCTAGCGGGAGTTAATACGCAGTATTTT. Amino acids: CTGGLAGVNTQYF. Filled out from reference TRBV19 and TRBJ2-3, the complete variable domain reads DGGITQSPKYLFRKEGQNVTLSCEQNLNHDAMYWYRQDPGQGLRLIYYSQIVNDFQKGDIAEGYSVSREKKESFPLTVTSAQKNPTAFYLCTGGLAGVNTQYFGPGTRLTVL.

V usage is TRBV6-7 and J usage is TRBJ1-3, with 7 bases lining up with TRBD1. TRBV6-7 falls under the ORF class, with uncertain function. CDR3 length equals 18 residues. The trim removed 2 bases at V and 0 bases at J, leaving 10 bases unmatched. CDR3 nucleotides: TGTGCCAGCAGTTACCTACTAGAGGGACAGTACTCTGGAAACACCATATATTTT. This translates into CASSYLLEGQYSGNTIYF.

V and J are TRBV12-1 and TRBJ2-7; the tabulated D call, TRBD1, remains unverified against the DNA. TRBV12-1 is classified as a pseudogene. This CDR3 is 13 amino acids long. In DNA form, the CDR3 reads TGTGCCCCCCCCCGGGACAGGGGTTACGAGCAGTACTTC. Its protein product is CAPPRDRGYEQYF.

About this clone itself: Other DNA sequences of this sample code for an identical CDR3. This rearrangement joins TRBV30 to TRBJ2-1, with D perhaps matching TRBD2 (5 bases). Germline V gene lookup returns CDR1 GTSNPN and CDR2 SVGIG (reference sequence). The CDR3 spans 13 residues. Trimming stripped 1 base from V and 7 bases from J, with 11 bases between. CDR3 residues: CAWSGGLANEQFF. The CDR3 bases are TGTGCCTGGAGTGGAGGTCTAGCTAATGAGCAGTTCTTC.

The chain joins TRBV6-6 to TRBJ1-5; no clear D. This CDR3 contains 13 residues. The V gene's germline CDR1 is MNHNY and CDR2 SVGAGI (reference sequence). Trimming pared 8 bases from V and 5 bases from J, leaving 13 bases between. CDR3 loop: CASATAKDQPQHF. The DNA for the CDR3 is TGTGCCAGCGCGACTGCTAAAGATCAGCCCCAGCATTTT.

The rearrangement links TRBV30 to TRBJ2-5; D possibly corresponds to TRBD1 (5 bases). The J call may be incorrect, as the DNA end agrees better with TRBJ2-7. The germline V gene has CDR1 GTSNPN and CDR2 SVGIG (reference sequence). This CDR3 is built from 16 residues. CDR3 in amino acids: CAWSVTQAGRTYEQYF. The CDR3, as DNA: TGTGCCTGGAGTGTGACCCAGGCAGGGCGAACCTACGAGCAGTACTTC.

CDR3 sequence reads: CASSLDNTGELFF. CDR3 nucleotide sequence: TGTGCCAGCAGCTTAGACAACACCGGGGAGCTGTTTTTT. The genes are TRBV5-4 and TRBJ2-2; D gene unclear. V lost 2 bases and J 2 bases, leaving 4 bases between the germline ends. Germline lookup yields CDR1 SGHNT and CDR2 YYREEE (reference sequence). CDR3 size: 13 residues.

CDR3 sequence reads: CASNPRWWGAPTDTQYF. CDR3 DNA: TGTGCCAGCAATCCCCGGTGGTGGGGTGCTCCCACAGATACGCAGTATTTT. The chain uses TRBV28 and TRBJ2-3, with unresolved D. The CDR3 has 17 residues. Germline CDR1 is MDHEN and CDR2 is SYDVKM. V lost 7 bases and J lost 2, with 22 bases in between.

The chain combines TRBV19 with TRBJ1-2; TRBD1 might be the D (6 bases). Germline CDR1 is LNHDA and CDR2 is SQIVND (reference sequence). This CDR3 is 14 amino acids long. With 7 bases removed from V and 8 bases from J, the gap between germline ends came to 20 bases. The CDR3 here is CASNPGWGGIGYTF. The CDR3 coding sequence is TGTGCCAGTAACCCCGGGTGGGGGGGCATAGGCTACACCTTC. Filled out from reference TRBV19 and TRBJ1-2, the complete variable domain reads DGGITQSPKYLFRKEGQNVTLSCEQNLNHDAMYWYRQDPGQGLRLIYYSQIVNDFQKGDIAEGYSVSREKKESFPLTVTSAQKNPTAFYLCASNPGWGGIGYTFGSGTRLTVV.

The chain recombines TRBV4-1 with TRBJ2-1, with 12 bases that match TRBD2. The germline gives CDR1 MGHRA, CDR2 YSYEKL. V gave up 1 base and J gave up 8 bases; unmatched junction bases: 9. The CDR3 spans 17 residues. As DNA, the CDR3 is TGCGCCAGCAGCCAAGCGTTGACTAGCGGGAGTGGGGATGAGCAGTTCTTC. This encodes CASSQALTSGSGDEQFF.

The chain uses TRBV15 and TRBJ1-1, with a tentative D call TRBD1 (6 bases). V was pared by 0 bases and J by 9 bases, with 14 bases between. The V gene's germline CDR1 is LNHNV and CDR2 YYDKDF (reference sequence). The length of the CDR3 is 14 residues. The CDR3 region is CATSRDRDRTKAFF. The CDR3 DNA is TGTGCCACCAGCAGAGATCGTGACAGGACCAAAGCTTTCTTT.

The chain uses TRBV7-8 and TRBJ2-7; TRBD2 matches 8 bases. V shed 7 bases and J 4 bases; nucleotides not matched to a gene: 6. CDR3 length: 13 amino acids. Germline V gene data show CDR1 as SGHVS and CDR2 as FQNEAQ. CDR3 in amino acids: CASISPGGYEQYF. For the CDR3, the DNA is TGTGCCAGCATTTCCCCGGGGGGGTACGAGCAGTACTTC.

V is TRBV6-5 and J is TRBJ1-1, with D maybe TRBD1 (6 bases). This CDR3 has 14 residues. CDR1 and CDR2 from the germline V gene are MNHEY and SVGAGI. Trimming stripped 8 bases from V and 1 base from J, with 14 bases between. In DNA, the CDR3 is TGTGCCAGCGGGATACCAGGGGCGAACACTGAAGCTTTCTTT. It translates to CASGIPGANTEAFF.

J is TRBJ2-2 and V is TRBV19, with D perhaps TRBD2 (6 bases). Trimming shortened V by 5 bases and J by 5 bases, and 12 bases separated the two germline ends. The CDR3 is 14 amino acids. CDR1 LNHDA and CDR2 SQIVND come from the germline V gene (reference sequence). The chain's CDR3 is CASSWRGNTGELFF. CDR3 in DNA: TGTGCCAGTAGTTGGAGGGGCAATACCGGGGAGCTGTTTTTT. The entire variable domain, with the rest obtained from reference TRBV19 and TRBJ2-2, is as follows: DGGITQSPKYLFRKEGQNVTLSCEQNLNHDAMYWYRQDPGQGLRLIYYSQIVNDFQKGDIAEGYSVSREKKESFPLTVTSAQKNPTAFYLCASSWRGNTGELFFGEGSRLTVL.

The chain couples TRBV4-3 to TRBJ2-3; 10 positions agree with TRBD2. Germline trimming cut 1 base from V and 5 bases from J; bases unmatched to any gene: 9. The CDR3 is 17 residues long. The V gene's germline CDR1 is LGHNA and CDR2 YSLEER. The chain's CDR3 is CASSQGFSGGAVDTQYF. CDR3 DNA sequence: TGCGCCAGCAGCCAAGGGTTCAGCGGGGGGGCGGTAGATACGCAGTATTTT.

This rearrangement joins TRBV10-3 to TRBJ2-7; tentative D call: TRBD2 (6 bases). Trimming removed 4 bases from V and 3 bases from J, with 10 bases in between. Germline lookup yields CDR1 ENHRY and CDR2 SYGVKD. The CDR3 has 13 residues. CDR3 in amino acids: CAISGGVNYEQYF. CDR3 sequence (DNA): TGTGCCATCAGTGGGGGGGTAAACTACGAGCAGTACTTC.

The gene calls are TRBV6-5 and TRBJ1-6; D may be TRBD1 (6 bases). Germline V gene data show CDR1 as MNHEY and CDR2 as SVGAGI. The V end lost 2 bases, the J end lost 7 bases, and 9 bases lay between the germline ends. The CDR3 runs to 14 residues. CDR3: CASSYGGGNSPLHF. In DNA, the CDR3 is TGTGCCAGCAGTTACGGGGGGGGCAATTCACCCCTCCACTTT.

The V gene is TRBV19, the J gene TRBJ1-2; TRBD1 is a possible D gene (5 bases). Germline V CDR1 and CDR2: LNHDA, SQIVND (reference sequence). V was clipped by 2 bases and J by 4 bases, with 17 bases between them. This CDR3 has 16 residues. Here the CDR3 DNA reads TGTGCCAGTAGTATATCTTTGGGGACCGCCACCTATGGCTACACCTTC. It specifies CASSISLGTATYGYTF.

The chain carries TRBV5-1 and TRBJ2-2; 8 bases agree with TRBD2. Unmatched junction bases numbered 3, after V lost 2 bases and J lost 3 bases. CDR3 length: 15 amino acids. CDR1 is SGHRS, CDR2 YFSETQ, per germline. The CDR3: CASSFETSDTGELFF. In nucleotides, the CDR3 is TGCGCCAGCAGCTTTGAGACTAGCGACACCGGGGAGCTGTTTTTT.

V usage is TRBV25-1 and J usage is TRBJ2-4; D gene ambiguous. Looked up from germline, CDR1 is MGHDK and CDR2 is SYGVNS. CDR3 size: 17 residues. V was trimmed by 1 base and J by 3 bases, leaving 16 bases between them. In DNA form, the CDR3 reads TGTGCCAGCAGTGAATCTGGGGTCGGCGACAACAAAAACATTCAGTACTTC. Residues: CASSESGVGDNKNIQYF.

The V gene is TRBV6-1, the J gene TRBJ2-1; D perhaps matches TRBD2 (5 bases). V lost 3 bases to trimming and J lost 9 bases, with 15 bases between them. The length of the CDR3 is 14 residues. Per the germline V gene, CDR1 is MNHNS and CDR2 is SASEGT. The CDR3 is CASSDKLVVGEQFF. The CDR3 region has the DNA TGTGCCAGCAGTGATAAACTAGTAGTAGGTGAGCAGTTCTTC.

The V gene is TRBV7-2, the J gene TRBJ2-3; 8 bases map to TRBD2. Germline V gene data show CDR1 as SGHTA and CDR2 as FQGNSA. The CDR3 is 14 residues long. J lost 4 bases, V lost 3 bases, and 3 bases had no gene match. CDR3 residues: CASSFTGGADTQYF. The CDR3 nucleotides are TGTGCCAGCAGCTTCACCGGGGGGGCAGATACGCAGTATTTT.

This clone was counted once. This sequence joins TRBV9 and TRBJ2-5, with D unresolved. This CDR3 comprises 15 residues. Germline lookup yields CDR1 SGDLS and CDR2 YYNGEE. V shed 2 bases and J shed 1 base, with 12 bases lying between them. CDR3 sequence: CASSVNTQAQETQYF. The CDR3 DNA is TGTGCCAGCAGCGTGAACACTCAAGCCCAAGAGACCCAGTACTTC. Variable domain in full (rest from reference TRBV9 and TRBJ2-5): DSGVTQTPKHLITATGQRVTLRCSPRSGDLSVYWYQQSLDQGLQFLIQYYNGEERAKGNILERFSAQQFPDLHSELNLSSLELGDSALYFCASSVNTQAQETQYFGPGTRLLVL.

CDR3 nucleotides: TGTGCCAGCAGCTTAGTGGGGCGGGACTATGGCTACACCTTC. Protein product: CASSLVGRDYGYTF. The chain carries TRBV7-9 and TRBJ1-2; D possibly corresponds to TRBD1 (5 bases). CDR1 and CDR2 (germline): SEHNR, FQNEAQ (reference sequence). The CDR3 covers 14 residues. V was clipped by 1 base and J by 3 bases, with 9 bases between them.

This clone qualifies as medium-sized (0.01 to 0.1%). This CDR3 is CASRSDRGASYTF. The CDR3 DNA is TGTGCCAGTAGGTCGGACAGGGGCGCGAGCTACACCTTC. The V call is TRBV19, the J call TRBJ1-2, with 9 bases fitting TRBD1. Germline CDR1 and CDR2: LNHDA and SQIVND (reference sequence). CDR3 length equals 13 residues. V lost 6 bases to trimming and J lost 9 bases; unmatched junction nucleotides: 8.

This clone has just a few counts. The genes are TRBV7-2 and TRBJ1-2; no clear D. CDR1 and CDR2 from the germline V gene are SGHTA and FQGNSA. Trimming took 3 bases from V and 7 from J, leaving 9 bases between them. The CDR3 totals 12 residues. In DNA, the CDR3 is TGTGCCAGCAGCTTGGACGGTCTTGGCTACACCTTC. This codes for CASSLDGLGYTF.

This clone was seen a few times. This chain uses TRBV15 with TRBJ2-3; 10 bases match TRBD2. The CDR3 loop spans 16 amino acids. Germline CDR1 LNHNV, CDR2 YYDKDF (reference sequence). V shed 1 base, J shed 6 bases, and the junction held 7 bases outside the gene matches. Here the CDR3 DNA reads TGTGCCACCAGCAGAGGGAGTAGCGGGGGGTTGGATACGCAGTATTTT. This codes for CATSRGSSGGLDTQYF.

This chain connects TRBV7-8 to TRBJ2-1; no definite D call. V was clipped by 3 bases and J by 5 bases, with 11 bases between them. CDR1 is SGHVS and CDR2 is FQNEAQ in the germline V gene. CDR3 length: 14 residues. The CDR3 nucleotides read TGTGCCAGCAGCTTGAGAGGCCCTAACAATGAGCAGTTCTTC. It yields the protein CASSLRGPNNEQFF. Full variable domain (missing parts from reference TRBV7-8 and TRBJ2-1): GAGVSQSPRYKVAKRGQDVALRCDPISGHVSLFWYQQALGQGPEFLTYFQNEAQLDKSGLPSDRFFAERPEGSVSTLKIQRTQQEDSAVYLCASSLRGPNNEQFFGPGTRLTVL.